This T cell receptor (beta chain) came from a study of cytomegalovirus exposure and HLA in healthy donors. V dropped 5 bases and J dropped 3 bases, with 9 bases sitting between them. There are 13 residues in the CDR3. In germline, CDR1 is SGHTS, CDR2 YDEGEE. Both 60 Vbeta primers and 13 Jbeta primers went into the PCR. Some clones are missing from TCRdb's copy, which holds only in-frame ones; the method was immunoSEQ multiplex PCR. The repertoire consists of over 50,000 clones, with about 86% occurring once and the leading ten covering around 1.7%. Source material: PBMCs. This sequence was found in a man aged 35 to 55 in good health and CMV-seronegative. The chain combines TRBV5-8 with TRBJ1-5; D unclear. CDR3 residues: CASSTEYNQPQHF. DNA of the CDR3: TGTGCCAGCAGTACAGAGTACAATCAGCCCCAGCATTTT. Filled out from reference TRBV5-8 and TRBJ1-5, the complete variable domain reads EAGVTQSPTHLIKTRGQQATLRCSPISGHTSVYWYQQALGLGLQFLLWYDEGEERNRGNFPPRFSGRQFPNYSSELNVNALELEDSALYLCASSTEYNQPQHFGDGTRLSIL.